These T cell receptor beta chains were read from a single sample in a study of cytomegalovirus exposure and HLA in healthy donors. The data were produced by immunoSEQ multiplex PCR, yet TCRdb's version contains in-frame clones alone and is incomplete. The sample shows more than 100,000 clones, roughly 73% of them seen only once. The sample taken for sequencing was PBMCs. The source is a male donor in good health and CMV-seronegative. Both conserved end residues are part of each CDR3. A D gene is named only where the DNA matches it firmly. Size is omitted from some rows. Given values are once, few, many or a class for expanded clones.

TRBJ1-6,TRBV5-6,-,-,CASSLEFRGALHF,TGTGCCAGCAGCTTGGAATTCCGGGGGGCCCTCCACTTT
TRBJ2-1,TRBV15,-,-,CATSLPGNSYNEQFF,TGTGCCACCAGCCTCCCGGGTAACTCCTACAATGAGCAGTTCTTC
TRBJ2-3,TRBV5-4,-,-,CASSFGGAGTDTQYF,TGTGCCAGCAGCTTCGGGGGAGCCGGCACAGATACGCAGTATTTT
TRBJ1-2,TRBV4-1,-,-,CASSQEMLLGYTF,TGCGCCAGCAGCCAAGAGATGCTATTGGGCTACACCTTC
TRBJ1-2,TRBV7-2,-,TRBD1,CASSSGQGDGYTF,TGTGCCAGCAGCTCGGGACAGGGCGATGGCTACACCTTC
TRBJ1-2,TRBV7-2,-,-,CASSVNSREGVYGYTF,TGTGCCAGCAGCGTAAATAGCAGGGAGGGCGTCTATGGCTACACCTTC
TRBJ2-3,TRBV27,once,-,CASSPGVGTDTQYF,TGTGCCAGCAGTCCAGGGGTGGGCACAGATACGCAGTATTTT
TRBJ2-7,TRBV5-1,-,-,CASSTGTRGAYEQYF,TGCGCCAGCAGCACCGGGACACGGGGCGCCTACGAGCAGTACTTC
TRBJ2-7,TRBV19,once,-,CASSIEQASYEQYF,TGTGCCAGTAGTATAGAGCAGGCTTCCTACGAGCAGTACTTC
TRBJ2-7,TRBV11-2,-,TRBD1,CASSLVSQGASYEQYF,TGTGCCAGCAGCTTAGTTTCCCAGGGGGCTTCCTACGAGCAGTACTTC
TRBJ1-4,TRBV5-1,few,TRBD1,CASSLATGAGEKLFF,TGCGCCAGCAGCTTGGCCACAGGGGCTGGAGAAAAACTGTTTTTT
TRBJ2-3,TRBV2,-,TRBD2,CASNGLAGGTDTQYF,TGTGCCAGCAACGGACTAGCGGGGGGCACAGATACGCAGTATTTT
TRBJ2-2,TRBV5-4,-,-,CASSLGQATGELFF,TGTGCCAGCAGCTTGGGACAGGCCACCGGGGAGCTGTTTTTT
TRBJ2-5,TRBV11-1,-,TRBD1,CASSSQGGRQETQYF,TGTGCCAGCAGCTCCCAAGGGGGCCGCCAAGAGACCCAGTACTTC
TRBJ2-7,TRBV5-1,-,TRBD1,CASSLGQGTNEQYF,TGCGCCAGCAGCTTGGGACAGGGTACGAACGAGCAGTACTTC
TRBJ2-3,TRBV7-2,few,-,CASSSYTDTQYF,TGTGCCAGCAGCTCTTACACAGATACGCAGTATTTT